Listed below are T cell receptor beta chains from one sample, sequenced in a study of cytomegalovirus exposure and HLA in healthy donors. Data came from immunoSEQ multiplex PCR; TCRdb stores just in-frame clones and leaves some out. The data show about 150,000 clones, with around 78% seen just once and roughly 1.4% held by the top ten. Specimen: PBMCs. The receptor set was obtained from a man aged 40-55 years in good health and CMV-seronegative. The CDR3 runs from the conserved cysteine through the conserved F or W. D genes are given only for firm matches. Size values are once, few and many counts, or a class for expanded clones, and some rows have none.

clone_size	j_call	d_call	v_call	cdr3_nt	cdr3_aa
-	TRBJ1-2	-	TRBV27	TGTGCCAGCAGTTATCTGGGGGGGAACTATGGCTACACCTTC	CASSYLGGNYGYTF
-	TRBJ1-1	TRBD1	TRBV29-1	TGCAGCGTCGGGGACAGGTCGAACACTGAAGCTTTCTTT	CSVGDRSNTEAFF
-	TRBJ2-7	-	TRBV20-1	TGCAGTGCTACCGCTCAGGGAGAGCAGTACTTC	CSATAQGEQYF
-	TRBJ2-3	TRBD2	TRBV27	TGTGCCACCATCCCTCCCGGGACTAGCGGGAGTTATGGCACAGATACGCAGTATTTT	CATIPPGTSGSYGTDTQYF
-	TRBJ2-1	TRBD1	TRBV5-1	TGCGCCAGCAGGCCCGCCGGGACAGCCTACAATGAGCAGTTCTTC	CASRPAGTAYNEQFF
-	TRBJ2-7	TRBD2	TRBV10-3	TGTGCCATCAGTGAGTCCAGCGGGGACTCCTACGAGCAGTACTTC	CAISESSGDSYEQYF
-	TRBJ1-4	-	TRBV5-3	TGTGCCAGAAGCTACCCTCAGGGAACTAATGAAAAACTGTTTTTT	CARSYPQGTNEKLFF
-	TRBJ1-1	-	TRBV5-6	TGTGCCAGCAGCTTGGTAGGGGATGAAGCTTTCTTT	CASSLVGDEAFF
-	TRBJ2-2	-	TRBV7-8	TGTGCCAGCAGCTTAGACCGGGGAATGGGCACCGGGGAGCTGTTTTTT	CASSLDRGMGTGELFF
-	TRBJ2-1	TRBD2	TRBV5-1	TGCGCCAGCAGCTTGGTTAGCGGGGTAGACAATGAGCAGTTCTTC	CASSLVSGVDNEQFF
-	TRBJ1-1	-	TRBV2	TGTGCCAGCAGTTACGCGGGGGCTTTGAACACTGAAGCTTTCTTT	CASSYAGALNTEAFF
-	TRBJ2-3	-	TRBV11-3	TGTGCCAGCAGCTTAGATCCGTGGCCAACAGATACGCAGTATTTT	CASSLDPWPTDTQYF
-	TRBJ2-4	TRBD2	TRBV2	TGTGCCAGCACGGGACTAGCGGAGGTGGGGATAGCCAAAAACATTCAGTACTTC	CASTGLAEVGIAKNIQYF
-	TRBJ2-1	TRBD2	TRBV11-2	TGTGCCAGCAGCTTAGCCCTGGGGGGGGAAGGCCGGGAGCAGTTCTTC	CASSLALGGEGREQFF
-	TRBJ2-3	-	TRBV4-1	TGCGCCAGCAGCTTAAAGGGAGGGGGGGTCGGCACAGATACGCAGTATTTT	CASSLKGGGVGTDTQYF
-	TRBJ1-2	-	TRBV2	TGTGCCAGCAGGAGGGTCTATGGCTACACCTTC	CASRRVYGYTF
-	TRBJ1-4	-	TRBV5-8	TGTGCCAGCAGCCAAAAGTATGCAGGAAATGAAAAACTGTTTTTT	CASSQKYAGNEKLFF
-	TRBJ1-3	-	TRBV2	TGTGCCAGCAGTGACTATAAAGCTGGAAACACCATATATTTT	CASSDYKAGNTIYF
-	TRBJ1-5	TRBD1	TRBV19	TGTGCCAGTCAGTCGACAGGGTGGTATGGCAATCAGCCCCAGCATTTT	CASQSTGWYGNQPQHF
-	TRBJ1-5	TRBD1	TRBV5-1	TGCGCCAGCAGCCAAACAGGGGGCAATCAGCCCCAGCATTTT	CASSQTGGNQPQHF
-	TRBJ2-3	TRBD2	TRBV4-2	TGTGCCAGCAGCCAAGGCCTGACGGGGCGCGGGGGGACAGATACGCAGTATTTT	CASSQGLTGRGGTDTQYF
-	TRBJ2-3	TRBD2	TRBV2	TGTGCCAGTGCCCTAGCGGGAGTAACAGATACGCAGTATTTT	CASALAGVTDTQYF
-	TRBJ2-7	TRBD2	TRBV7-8	TGTGCCAGCAGCTCATCTGGTGTAGCGGGAGAGGGTGAGCAGTACTTC	CASSSSGVAGEGEQYF
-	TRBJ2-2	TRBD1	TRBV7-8	TGTGCCAGCAGCACATGGACAGGGGAGACCGGGGAGCTGTTTTTT	CASSTWTGETGELFF
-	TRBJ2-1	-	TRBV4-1	TGCGCCAGCAGCCAAGGGGGGGAGTATGAGCAGTTCTTC	CASSQGGEYEQFF
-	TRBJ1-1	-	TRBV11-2	TGTGCCAGCAGCTTGGGCGTACAGACTGAAGCTTTCTTT	CASSLGVQTEAFF
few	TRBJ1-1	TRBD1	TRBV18	TGTGCCAGCTCACCCGGACAGGTACCCAGGGGCACTGAAGCTTTCTTT	CASSPGQVPRGTEAFF
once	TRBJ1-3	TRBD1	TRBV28	TGTGCCAGCAGTTTCCTCGACAGGGGCAGTAGCACCATATATTTT	CASSFLDRGSSTIYF
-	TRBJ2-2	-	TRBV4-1	TGCGCCAGCAGCCAAGGGGCCCTGGTCCAGAACACCGGGGAGCTGTTTTTT	CASSQGALVQNTGELFF
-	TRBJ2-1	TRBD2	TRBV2	TGTGCCAGCAGTGACGAGAGGGAAAAACTAGCGGGAGAAGAGCAGTTCTTC	CASSDEREKLAGEEQFF
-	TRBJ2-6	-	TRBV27	TGTGCCGTAAGACTCTTAGCCAGCTCTGGGGCCAACGTCCTGACTTTC	CAVRLLASSGANVLTF
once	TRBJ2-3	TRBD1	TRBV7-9	TGTGCCAGCAGCCGCGGGACAGGGGAAACAGATACGCAGTATTTT	CASSRGTGETDTQYF
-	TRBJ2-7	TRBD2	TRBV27	TGTGCCAGCAGTATCGTGGTAACGGGAGGCCCCCACGAGCAGTACTTC	CASSIVVTGGPHEQYF
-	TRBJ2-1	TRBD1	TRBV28	TGTGCCAGCAGTTCGACAGGGGGCTCCTACAATGAGCAGTTCTTC	CASSSTGGSYNEQFF
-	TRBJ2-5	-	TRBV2	TGTGCCAGCAGTGAACGTGGGGGGAAAGAGACCCAGTACTTC	CASSERGGKETQYF
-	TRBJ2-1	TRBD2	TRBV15	TGTGCCACCAGGCGGGGGGGCGCGGAGAGCAATGAGCAGTTCTTC	CATRRGGAESNEQFF
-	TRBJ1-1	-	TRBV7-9	TGTTCCAGCAGCTTCCCAAGGGGGAAGGGCAAGAACACTGAAGCTTTCTTT	CSSSFPRGKGKNTEAFF
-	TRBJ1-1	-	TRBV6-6	TGTGCCAGCACAAGAGACGGGGAAGACGCTGAAGCTTTCTTT	CASTRDGEDAEAFF
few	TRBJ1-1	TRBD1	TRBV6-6	TGTGCCAGCAGGCATCAGGGGGCGCAGGCGAACACTGAAGCTTTCTTT	CASRHQGAQANTEAFF
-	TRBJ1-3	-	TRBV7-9	TGTGCCAGCAGCCCCGACCCCGCAGGGTACGCTGGAAACACCATATATTTT	CASSPDPAGYAGNTIYF
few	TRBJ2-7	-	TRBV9	TGTGCCAGCAGCGAGGGGGGGGGCTGGGACGAGCAGTACTTC	CASSEGGGWDEQYF
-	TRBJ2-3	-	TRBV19	TGTGCCAGTAGTCCAGTCAAAGATACGCAGTATTTT	CASSPVKDTQYF
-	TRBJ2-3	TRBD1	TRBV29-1	TGCAGCCCCCAACCGGACAGGGTAAATACGCAGTATTTT	CSPQPDRVNTQYF
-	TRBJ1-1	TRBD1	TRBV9	TGTGCCAGCAGCGTAGAGGAGACAGGGGACACTGAAGCTTTCTTT	CASSVEETGDTEAFF
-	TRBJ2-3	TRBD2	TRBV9	TGTGCCAGCAGCGTAGAGGCGGGAGGAAGCACAGATACGCAGTATTTT	CASSVEAGGSTDTQYF
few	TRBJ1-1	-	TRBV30	TGTGCCTGGAGTCGTGGAGGGTTCGTCCTTTGGGCTGAAGCTTTCTTT	CAWSRGGFVLWAEAFF
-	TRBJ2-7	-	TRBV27	TGTGCCAGCAGTTTGCCAGTCTCCTACGAGCAGTACTTC	CASSLPVSYEQYF
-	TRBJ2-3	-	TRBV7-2	TGTGCCAGCAGCTTGGGCGGGACCACAGATACGCAGTATTTT	CASSLGGTTDTQYF
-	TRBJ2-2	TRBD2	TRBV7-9	TGTGCCAGCAGCCCATCTAGCGGGAGGACCGGGGAGCTGTTTTTT	CASSPSSGRTGELFF
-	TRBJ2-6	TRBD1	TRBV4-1	TGCGCCAGCAGCCAAGAAGGGGGCCTTGGGGCCAACGTCCTGACTTTC	CASSQEGGLGANVLTF
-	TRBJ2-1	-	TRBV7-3	TGTGCCAGCAGCTTACTAGCGCTCTCCTACAATGAGCAGTTCTTC	CASSLLALSYNEQFF
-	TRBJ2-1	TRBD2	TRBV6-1	TGTGCCAGCAGTGTGTTATCGGGACTAGCGGGTTCTCCGTACAATGAGCAGTTCTTC	CASSVLSGLAGSPYNEQFF
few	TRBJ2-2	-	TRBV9	TGTGCCAGCAGCGTCCACGGGGAGCTGTTTTTT	CASSVHGELFF
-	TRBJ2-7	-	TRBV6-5	TGTGCCAGCAGGTCGGACGCCGGCGGGGCTTGCGAGCAGTACTTC	CASRSDAGGACEQYF